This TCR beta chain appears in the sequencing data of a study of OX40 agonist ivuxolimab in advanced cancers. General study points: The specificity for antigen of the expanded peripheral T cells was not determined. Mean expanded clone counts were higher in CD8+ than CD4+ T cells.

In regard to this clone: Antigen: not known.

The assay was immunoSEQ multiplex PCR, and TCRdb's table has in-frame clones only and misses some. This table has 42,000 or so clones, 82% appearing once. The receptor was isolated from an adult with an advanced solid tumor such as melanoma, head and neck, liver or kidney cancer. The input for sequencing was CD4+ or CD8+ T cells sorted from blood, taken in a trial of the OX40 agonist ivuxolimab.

In DNA form, the CDR3 reads TGTGCCAGCAGCCAGGGTTCGGAACGTTCACCCCTCCACTTT. This translates into CASSQGSERSPLHF. J is TRBJ1-6 and V is TRBV7-9; D possibly corresponds to TRBD1 (5 bases). Trimming cost V 5 bases and J 9 bases, with 14 bases left between them. The CDR3 length is 14 residues. In germline, CDR1 is SEHNR, CDR2 FQNEAQ (reference sequence).